This is a list of T cell receptor beta chains from one sample in a study of blood T cell repertoires in COVID-19. Clones were sequenced by immunoSEQ multiplex PCR, and TCRdb holds only the in-frame ones, with some missing. The profile shows about 190,000 clones, over 75% of them singletons. The sequencing sample was made of peripheral blood. The source of these receptors is a woman older than 75 with active or convalescent COVID-19. CDR3s include the opening cysteine and the closing phenylalanine or tryptophan. Each record gives: J gene, V gene, CDR3 protein.

TRBJ1-4 TRBV9 CASSPRQGGDEKLFF
TRBJ1-3 TRBV3-1/TRBV3-2 CASSFFRTGGGNTIYF
TRBJ1-2 TRBV6-5 CASSYRDRGYGYTF
TRBJ1-6 TRBV6-2/TRBV6-3 CASSYHRDNSPLHF
TRBJ2-1 TRBV9 CASSAGGGLPAMNEQFF
TRBJ2-3 TRBV5-1 CASSLWGNTDTQYF
TRBJ1-1 TRBV21-1 CASSKGGDRVFWDEAFF
TRBJ1-5 TRBV19 CASSIVGGSQPQHF
TRBJ2-7 TRBV5-3 CARRPGTAYEQYF
TRBJ2-7 TRBV3-1/TRBV3-2 CASSLRYDEQYF
TRBJ2-5 TRBV3-1/TRBV3-2 CASSLDGLAGGPLQTQYF
TRBJ2-4 TRBV21-1 CASSKGPGGVFGDIQYF
TRBJ1-5 TRBV6-1 CASSEAGGQPQHF
TRBJ1-6 TRBV25-1 CETDGSSYNSPLHF
TRBJ1-2 TRBV28 CAGGTVLGYTF
TRBJ1-2 TRBV7-8 CASSRSPGQENYGYTF
TRBJ2-7 TRBV3-1/TRBV3-2 CASSQILAGSSEQYF
TRBJ1-1 TRBV5-1 CASSSQGVGTEAFF
TRBJ2-2 TRBV6-6 CASRAYTGELFF
TRBJ2-3 TRBV6-6 CASSRGSRDTQYF
TRBJ1-6 TRBV18 CASSPQGAANSPLHF
TRBJ1-5 TRBV4-1 CASSHGTNSNQPQHF
TRBJ1-1 TRBV5-1 CASRLGTGGAMAEAFF
TRBJ1-2 TRBV2 CASRRQLYGYTF
TRBJ2-2 TRBV2 CASSKARDSTTYSNTGELFF
TRBJ1-5 TRBV11-2 CASSRDNNQPQHF
TRBJ2-5 TRBV24-1 CAAGGSQETQYF
TRBJ2-1 TRBV9 CASSAGLAYNEQFF
TRBJ2-3 TRBV10-1 CASSDSLSERTQYF
TRBJ1-2 TRBV28 CASSKDRANYGYTF
TRBJ2-2 TRBV13 CASTPIPGQGYTGELFF
TRBJ2-7 TRBV30 CAWSVSGGSYEQYF
TRBJ1-1 TRBV5-1 CASSPGLNTEAFF
TRBJ1-1 TRBV7-9 CASSLRQRLNTEAFF
TRBJ2-5 TRBV28 CASSERETQYF
TRBJ1-5 TRBV28 CASRQGNGQPQHF
TRBJ1-2 TRBV19 CASSIGVGYGYTF
TRBJ2-3 TRBV4-1 CASSQDSTSGAISTDTQYF
TRBJ2-7 TRBV27 CASSLAGQPGEQYF
TRBJ2-6 TRBV4-1 CASSQDALASGANVLTF
TRBJ2-3 TRBV7-9 CASSLTTRMDTQYF
TRBJ1-1 TRBV9 CASSPRTGITEAFF
TRBJ1-3 TRBV7-2 CASRRAGSSGNTIYF
TRBJ1-1 TRBV3-1/TRBV3-2 CASSQTSNTEAFF
TRBJ1-2 TRBV29-1 CSVEDFRGYTF
TRBJ2-1 TRBV4-3 CASSHPTLGRGGSNEQFF
TRBJ2-5 TRBV5-1 CASSLATGGGKTQYF
TRBJ1-1 TRBV24-1 CATSDSINSGGTEAFF
TRBJ1-3 TRBV7-8 CASSLAGQGAGNTIYF
TRBJ1-2 TRBV11-2 CASSSGQGIFSDYGYTF
TRBJ1-2 TRBV3-1/TRBV3-2 CASSQVPQSGYTF
TRBJ2-1 TRBV6-5 CASSYSGTSYNEQFF
TRBJ1-2 TRBV21-1 CASTIQYSSNYGYTF
TRBJ2-3 TRBV2 CASSDRAYTDTQYF
TRBJ1-1 TRBV4-1 CASSQGVNTEAFF